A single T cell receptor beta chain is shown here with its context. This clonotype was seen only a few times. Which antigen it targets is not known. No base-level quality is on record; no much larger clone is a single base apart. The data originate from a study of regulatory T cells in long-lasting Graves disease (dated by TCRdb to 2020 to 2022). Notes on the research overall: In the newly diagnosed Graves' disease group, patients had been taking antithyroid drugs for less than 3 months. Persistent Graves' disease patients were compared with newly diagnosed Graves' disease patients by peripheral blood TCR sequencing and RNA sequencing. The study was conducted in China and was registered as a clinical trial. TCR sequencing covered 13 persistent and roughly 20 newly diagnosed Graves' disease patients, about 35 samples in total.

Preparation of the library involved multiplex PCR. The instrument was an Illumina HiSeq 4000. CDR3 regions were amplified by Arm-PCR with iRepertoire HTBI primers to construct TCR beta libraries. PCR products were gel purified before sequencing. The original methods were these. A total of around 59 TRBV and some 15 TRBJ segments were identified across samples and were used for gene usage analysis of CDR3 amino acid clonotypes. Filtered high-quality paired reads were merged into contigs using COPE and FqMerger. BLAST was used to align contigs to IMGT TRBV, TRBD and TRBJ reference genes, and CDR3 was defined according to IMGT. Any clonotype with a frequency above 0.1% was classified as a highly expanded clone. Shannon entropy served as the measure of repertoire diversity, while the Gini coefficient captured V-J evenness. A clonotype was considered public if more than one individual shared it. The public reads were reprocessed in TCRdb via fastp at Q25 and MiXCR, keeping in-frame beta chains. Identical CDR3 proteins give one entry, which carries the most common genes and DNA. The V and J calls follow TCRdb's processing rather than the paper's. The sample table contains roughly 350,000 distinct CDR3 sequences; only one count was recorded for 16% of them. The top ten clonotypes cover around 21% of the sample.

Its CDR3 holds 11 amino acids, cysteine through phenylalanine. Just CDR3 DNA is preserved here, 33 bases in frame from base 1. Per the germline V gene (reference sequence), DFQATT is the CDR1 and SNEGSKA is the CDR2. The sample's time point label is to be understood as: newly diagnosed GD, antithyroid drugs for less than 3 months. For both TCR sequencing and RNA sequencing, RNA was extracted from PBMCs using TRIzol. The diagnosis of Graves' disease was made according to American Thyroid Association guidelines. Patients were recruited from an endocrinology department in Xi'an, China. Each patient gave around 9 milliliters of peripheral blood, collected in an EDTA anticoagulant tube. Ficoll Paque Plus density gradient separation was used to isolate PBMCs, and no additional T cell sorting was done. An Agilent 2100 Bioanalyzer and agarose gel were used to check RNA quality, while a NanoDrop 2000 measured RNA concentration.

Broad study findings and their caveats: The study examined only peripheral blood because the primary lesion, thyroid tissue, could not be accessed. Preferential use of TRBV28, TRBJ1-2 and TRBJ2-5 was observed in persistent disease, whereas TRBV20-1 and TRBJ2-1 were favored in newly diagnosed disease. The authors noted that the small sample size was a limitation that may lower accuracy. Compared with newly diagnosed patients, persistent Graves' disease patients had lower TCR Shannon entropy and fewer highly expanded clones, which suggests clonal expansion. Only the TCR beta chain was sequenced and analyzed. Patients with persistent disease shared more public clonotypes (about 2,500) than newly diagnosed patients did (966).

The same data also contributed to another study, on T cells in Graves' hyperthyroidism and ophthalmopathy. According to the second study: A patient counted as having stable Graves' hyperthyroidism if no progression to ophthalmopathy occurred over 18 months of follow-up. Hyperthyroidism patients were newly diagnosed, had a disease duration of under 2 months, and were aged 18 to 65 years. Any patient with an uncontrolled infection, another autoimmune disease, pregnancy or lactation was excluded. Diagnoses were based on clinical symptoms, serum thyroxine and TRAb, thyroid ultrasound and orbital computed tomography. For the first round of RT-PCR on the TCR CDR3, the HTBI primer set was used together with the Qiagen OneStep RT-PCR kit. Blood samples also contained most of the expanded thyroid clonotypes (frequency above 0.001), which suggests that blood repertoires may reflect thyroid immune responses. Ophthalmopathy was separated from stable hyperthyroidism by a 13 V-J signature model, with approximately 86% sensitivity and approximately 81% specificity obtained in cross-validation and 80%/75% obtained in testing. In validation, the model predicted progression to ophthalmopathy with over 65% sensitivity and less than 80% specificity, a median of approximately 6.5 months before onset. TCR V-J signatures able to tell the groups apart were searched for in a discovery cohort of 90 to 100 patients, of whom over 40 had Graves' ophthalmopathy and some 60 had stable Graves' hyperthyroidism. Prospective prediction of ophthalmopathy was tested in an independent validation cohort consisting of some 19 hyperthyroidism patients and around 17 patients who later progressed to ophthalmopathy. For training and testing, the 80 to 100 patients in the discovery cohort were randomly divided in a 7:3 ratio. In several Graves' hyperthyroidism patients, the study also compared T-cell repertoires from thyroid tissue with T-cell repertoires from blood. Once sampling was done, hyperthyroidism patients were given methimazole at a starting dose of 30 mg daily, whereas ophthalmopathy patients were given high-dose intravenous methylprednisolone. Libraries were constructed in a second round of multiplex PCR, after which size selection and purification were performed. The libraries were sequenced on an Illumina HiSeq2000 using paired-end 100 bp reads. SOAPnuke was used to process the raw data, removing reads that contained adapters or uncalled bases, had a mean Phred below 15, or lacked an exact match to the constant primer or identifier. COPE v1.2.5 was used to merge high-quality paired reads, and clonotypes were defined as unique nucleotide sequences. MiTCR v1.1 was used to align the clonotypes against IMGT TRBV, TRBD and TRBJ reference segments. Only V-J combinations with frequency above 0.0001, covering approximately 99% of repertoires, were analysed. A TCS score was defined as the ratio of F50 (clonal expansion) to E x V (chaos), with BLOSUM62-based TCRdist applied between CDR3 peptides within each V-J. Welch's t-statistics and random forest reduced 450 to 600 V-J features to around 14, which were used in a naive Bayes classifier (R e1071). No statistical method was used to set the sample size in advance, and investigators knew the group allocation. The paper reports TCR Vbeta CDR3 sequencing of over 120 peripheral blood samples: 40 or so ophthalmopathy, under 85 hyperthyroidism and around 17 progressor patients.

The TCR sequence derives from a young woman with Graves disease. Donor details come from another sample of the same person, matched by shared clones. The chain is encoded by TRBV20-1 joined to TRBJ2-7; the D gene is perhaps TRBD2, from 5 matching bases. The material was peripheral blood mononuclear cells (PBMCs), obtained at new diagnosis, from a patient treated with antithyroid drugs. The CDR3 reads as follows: CSGLISYEQYF. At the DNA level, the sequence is TGCAGCGGACTTATATCCTACGAGCAGTACTTC.